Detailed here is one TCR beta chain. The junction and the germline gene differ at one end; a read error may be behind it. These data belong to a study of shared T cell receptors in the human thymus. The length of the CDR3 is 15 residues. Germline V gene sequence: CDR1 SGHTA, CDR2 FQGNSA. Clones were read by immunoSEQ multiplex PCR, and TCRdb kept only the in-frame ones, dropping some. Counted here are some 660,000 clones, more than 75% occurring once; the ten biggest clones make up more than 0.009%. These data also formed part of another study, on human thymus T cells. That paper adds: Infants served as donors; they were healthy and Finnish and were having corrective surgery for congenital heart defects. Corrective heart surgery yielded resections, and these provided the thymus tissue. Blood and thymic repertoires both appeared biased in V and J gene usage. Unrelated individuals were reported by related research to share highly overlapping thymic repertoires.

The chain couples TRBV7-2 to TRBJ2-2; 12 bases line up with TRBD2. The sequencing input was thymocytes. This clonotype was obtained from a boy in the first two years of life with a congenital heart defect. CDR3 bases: TGTGTCAGCGCGACTAGCGGGAGATATACCGGGGAGCTGTTTTTT. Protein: CVSATSGRYTGELFF.